Listed below are T cell receptor beta chains from one sample, sequenced in a study of T cell responses to AZD1222 COVID-19 vaccine. Libraries were prepared by immunoSEQ multiplex PCR; TCRdb keeps only in-frame clonotypes and omits some of them. The sample gives approximately 190,000 clones, 80% to 95% of which show up once; 1% to 1.5% is in the top ten. Sequencing used peripheral blood, obtained on day 0 of AZD1222 vaccination. The source of these receptors is an adult in good health. The CDR3 runs from the conserved cysteine through the conserved F or W. A D gene is named only where the DNA matches it firmly. Size values are once, few and many counts, or a class for expanded clones, and some rows have none.

DNA: TGTGCCAGCGGTGGGGCAGGATTGAGCTCCTACGAGCAGTACTTC; CDR3: CASGGAGLSSYEQYF; V: TRBV6-7; J: TRBJ2-7; size: .; D: .
DNA: TGTGCCTGGACAGGGTCCGGAGAGCAGTTCTTC; CDR3: CAWTGSGEQFF; V: TRBV30; J: TRBJ2-1; size: .; D: .
DNA: TGTGCCAGCAGCCTAGGGTCCCGATCCAGTTCAACTAATGAAAAACTGTTTTTT; CDR3: CASSLGSRSSSTNEKLFF; V: TRBV16; J: TRBJ1-4; size: .; D: .
DNA: TGCAGCGTTGGCGTAGGGGCTAACTATGGCTACACCTTC; CDR3: CSVGVGANYGYTF; V: TRBV29-1; J: TRBJ1-2; size: .; D: .
DNA: TGCGCCAGCAGCTTGGGGACAGATTGGTCTGGAAACACCATATATTTT; CDR3: CASSLGTDWSGNTIYF; V: TRBV5-1; J: TRBJ1-3; size: .; D: .
DNA: TGTGCCAGCAGTCCCGAGGGGGGGAAAGAGACCCAGTACTTC; CDR3: CASSPEGGKETQYF; V: TRBV6-2/TRBV6-3; J: TRBJ2-5; size: .; D: .
DNA: TGTGCCAGCAGGGAGAGCGGGGGTTATGGCTACACCTTC; CDR3: CASRESGGYGYTF; V: TRBV2; J: TRBJ1-2; size: .; D: .
DNA: TGTGCCAGCAGCAGGGACAGAACGAACACTGAAGCTTTCTTT; CDR3: CASSRDRTNTEAFF; V: TRBV7-2; J: TRBJ1-1; size: .; D: TRBD1
DNA: TGTGCCACCAGCAGAGTGGACAGAAGTAATGAAAAACTGTTTTTT; CDR3: CATSRVDRSNEKLFF; V: TRBV15; J: TRBJ1-4; size: .; D: .
DNA: TGTGCCAGTGGATCGGGACAGGGGGCCTATACGCAGTATTTT; CDR3: CASGSGQGAYTQYF; V: TRBV19; J: TRBJ2-3; size: .; D: TRBD1
DNA: TGTGCCAGCAGCACCGGGACAGGGTGGTCGTACTTC; CDR3: CASSTGTGWSYF; V: TRBV5-6; J: TRBJ2-7; size: .; D: TRBD1
DNA: TGCGCCAGCAGCCAAGTACCTGAGGGGCTTCCCACCGGGGAGCTGTTTTTT; CDR3: CASSQVPEGLPTGELFF; V: TRBV4-1; J: TRBJ2-2; size: .; D: .
DNA: TGCGCCAGCAGCCTAAGACAGGTAACTAGCACAGATACGCAGTATTTT; CDR3: CASSLRQVTSTDTQYF; V: TRBV4-1; J: TRBJ2-3; size: once; D: .
DNA: TGCGCCAGCAGCTCCGGGACAGGGAATGAAAAACTGTTTTTT; CDR3: CASSSGTGNEKLFF; V: TRBV5-1; J: TRBJ1-4; size: .; D: TRBD1
DNA: TGTGCCAGCAGTTTAGGTTTAGGCGGCAGGGGGATAAACTTTATGAACACTGAAGCTTTCTTT; CDR3: CASSLGLGGRGINFMNTEAFF; V: TRBV28; J: TRBJ1-1; size: .; D: TRBD1
DNA: TGTGCCAGCAGTCGGGACACCCTAGTGATTCAGTACTTC; CDR3: CASSRDTLVIQYF; V: TRBV6-2/TRBV6-3; J: TRBJ2-4; size: .; D: .
DNA: TGTGCCAGCAGCCAAGGACAGGGTGGGGAGAAACTGTTTTTT; CDR3: CASSQGQGGEKLFF; V: TRBV4-2; J: TRBJ1-4; size: .; D: TRBD1
DNA: TGTGCCAGCAGTGAAGGGAATAGCAATCAGCCCCAGCATTTT; CDR3: CASSEGNSNQPQHF; V: TRBV6-1; J: TRBJ1-5; size: .; D: .
DNA: TGTGCCAGCAGTTACGGGGGGACATCCTACGAGCAGTACTTC; CDR3: CASSYGGTSYEQYF; V: TRBV6-6; J: TRBJ2-7; size: .; D: .
DNA: TGTGCCAGCAGTCCAAGGACAGCCTCTAACTATGGCTACACCTTC; CDR3: CASSPRTASNYGYTF; V: TRBV11-2; J: TRBJ1-2; size: .; D: .
DNA: TGCGCCAGCAGCCAGCTAGCGGGGGGCAGAGATACGCAGTATTTT; CDR3: CASSQLAGGRDTQYF; V: TRBV5-1; J: TRBJ2-3; size: .; D: TRBD2
DNA: TGTGCCAGCAGTCTCGAAAGCAATCAGCCCCAGCATTTT; CDR3: CASSLESNQPQHF; V: TRBV2; J: TRBJ1-5; size: .; D: .
DNA: TGTGCCAGCAGCATAGACAGGCATTCACCCCTCCACTTT; CDR3: CASSIDRHSPLHF; V: TRBV11-2; J: TRBJ1-6; size: .; D: .
DNA: TGTGCCAGCAGCCCACCTTTGACAGGGTTTGTTTGGCACATGCCACCCCTCCACTTT; CDR3: CASSPPLTGFVWHMPPLHF; V: TRBV11-3; J: TRBJ1-6; size: .; D: TRBD1
DNA: TGCAGCGTTGCGGTGTCACAGGATACGCAGTATTTT; CDR3: CSVAVSQDTQYF; V: TRBV29-1; J: TRBJ2-3; size: .; D: .
DNA: TGTGCCAGCAGCTTAGATTGGGAGCCAGGACGCCCTTCCTACGAGCAGTACTTC; CDR3: CASSLDWEPGRPSYEQYF; V: TRBV11-3; J: TRBJ2-7; size: .; D: .
DNA: TGTGCCAGCAGTGAACAGAAACAAGAGACCCAGTACTTC; CDR3: CASSEQKQETQYF; V: TRBV2; J: TRBJ2-5; size: .; D: .